This T cell receptor beta chain derives from a study of blood T cells in healthy people across ages. A second about 7 to 12 cycle PCR used barcoded and J-beta primers. TCRdb ran MiXCR on the 5' RACE reads and lists one entry per CDR3 protein. The table records about 290,000 distinct CDR3 sequences, 27% of them present only once. This receptor was obtained from a woman in her 70s in good health. Sequences were obtained from blood.

CDR3 region: CSASPPGGQGGEKLFF. The CDR3 DNA sequence: TGCAGTGCTAGTCCTCCCGGAGGGCAGGGGGGTGAAAAACTGTTTTTT. The J gene is TRBJ1-4, the V gene TRBV20-1; 7 bases are shared with TRBD1. CDR3 length equals 16 residues. The J segment lost 7 bases and the V segment lost 3 bases, leaving 14 bases of the junction unmatched. In germline, CDR1 is DFQATT, CDR2 SNEGSKA (reference sequence).